This T cell receptor (beta chain) was obtained from a study of cytomegalovirus exposure and HLA in healthy donors. Sequencing was performed with immunoSEQ multiplex PCR; in TCRdb, only in-frame clones are kept and a portion is missing. The table lists about 110,000 clones, around 89% of them singletons, with about 1.8% in the top ten. This TCR derives from a young woman in good health and CMV-seropositive. Sequenced input: PBMCs.

Written as DNA, the CDR3 is TGTGCCAGCAGTGGCTCTGACAGCTCCTACGAGCAGTACTTC. Protein: CASSGSDSSYEQYF. The V and J genes are TRBV6-1 and TRBJ2-7; D may be TRBD1 (5 bases). V lost 4 bases and J lost 0, with 10 bases in between. CDR1 and CDR2 from the germline V gene are MNHNS and SASEGT. The CDR3 covers 14 residues.